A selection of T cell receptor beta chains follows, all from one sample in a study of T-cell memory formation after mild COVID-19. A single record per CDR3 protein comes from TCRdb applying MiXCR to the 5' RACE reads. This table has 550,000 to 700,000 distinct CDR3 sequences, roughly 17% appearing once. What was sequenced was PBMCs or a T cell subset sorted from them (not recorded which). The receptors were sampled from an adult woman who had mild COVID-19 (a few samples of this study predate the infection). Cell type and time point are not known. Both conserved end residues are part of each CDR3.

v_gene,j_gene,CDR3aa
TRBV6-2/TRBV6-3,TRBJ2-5,CASSYGKTQYF
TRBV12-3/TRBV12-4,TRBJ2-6,CASSLRLIGAWANVLTF
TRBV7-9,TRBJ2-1,CASSLFMGRGTGGYRSSYNEQFF
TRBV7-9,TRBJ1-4,CASSPRGHEKLFF
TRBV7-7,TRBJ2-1,CASSLAKGNEQFF
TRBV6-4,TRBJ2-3,CASSPQGFGTDTQYF
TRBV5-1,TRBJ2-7,CASSWGTVSPEQYF
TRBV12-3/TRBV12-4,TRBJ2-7,CASSLVAGYEQYF
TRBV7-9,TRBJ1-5,CASSSRDSSNQTQHF
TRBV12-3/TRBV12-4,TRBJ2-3,CASSELEKADTQYF
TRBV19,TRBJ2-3,CARQTTPTDTQYF
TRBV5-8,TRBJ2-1,CASSYRDYNEQFF
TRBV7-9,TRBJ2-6,CASSDPPGQGYGSGANVLTF
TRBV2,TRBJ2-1,CASNDHYNEQFF
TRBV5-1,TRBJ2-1,CASMLAGVNEQFF
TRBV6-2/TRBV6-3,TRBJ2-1,CASSTRAARSGSSYNEQFF
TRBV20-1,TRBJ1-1,CSASRLTGGEAFF
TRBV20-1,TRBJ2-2,CSARDRRQGMHTGELFF
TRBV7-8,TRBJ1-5,CASSLGQIHGNQPQHF
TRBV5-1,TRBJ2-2,CASNKQVNTGELFF
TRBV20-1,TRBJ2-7,CSVRASGTGYEQYF
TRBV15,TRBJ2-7,CATSRDAGTYEQYF
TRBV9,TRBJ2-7,CASSVEGLASEQYF
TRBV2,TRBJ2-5,CASRSGLFQETQYF
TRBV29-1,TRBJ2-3,CSVVLAGGRTDTQYF
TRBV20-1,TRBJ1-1,CSANPRQGASEAFF
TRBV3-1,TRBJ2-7,CASSQSSGGSYEQYF